The rows below give T cell receptor beta chains drawn from one sample of a study of tumor and adjacent non-tumor tissue in lung cancer. TCRdb fed the multiplex PCR reads into MiXCR, producing one record per CDR3 protein. The sample yields 94,000 or so distinct CDR3 sequences, around 82% seen once. Sequencing input: distant non-tumor lung tissue. These receptors came from a woman aged 50 to 60 with non-small cell lung cancer. Both conserved end residues are part of each CDR3.

V gene	CDR3 protein
TRBV12-3/TRBV12-4	CASSLAENTEAFF
TRBV2	CASSSVWGLPGYTF
TRBV12-3/TRBV12-4	CASSHSPGPNMNTEAFF
TRBV29-1	CSVPMGIGGAGTEAFF
TRBV30	CAWSGILAGVADTQYF
TRBV4-2	CASSLMREPSYEQYF
TRBV29-1	CSVGVGLGTDMQYF
TRBV15	CATSRVASGANVLTF
TRBV10-2	CASSERERETQYF
TRBV6-2/TRBV6-3	CASTFESYYEQYF
TRBV7-8	CASSPNYEQYF
TRBV6-1	CTSSYRSRASNQPQHF
TRBV11-2	CASSADMNPGNTIYF
TRBV5-1	CASRTRGIFTYEQYF
TRBV4-1	CASSQDRELAGVSSYNDQFF
TRBV28	CASITSGASSDTQYF
TRBV29-1	CSATGAGGADMQYF
TRBV6-2/TRBV6-3	CASTNYCEQYF
TRBV6-5	CASSHLNRGDSNEKLFF
TRBV4-1	CASSQVSGRASDTQNF
TRBV12-3/TRBV12-4	CASGPGLALDRRTQYF
TRBV6-5	CASSYSGQNSHLHF
TRBV6-5	CASRRIATNGKPFF
TRBV12-3/TRBV12-4	CASSPGQDYGHTF
TRBV20-1	CSAVLAGEPYEQYF
TRBV12-3/TRBV12-4	CASSFDGGGKLFF
TRBV29-1	CSVAARQGIEQHF
TRBV7-2	CASSLRDIGQETQYF
TRBV11-2	CARSLWGQLAIDTQYF
TRBV7-8	CAIRPAYDYEQYF
TRBV4-1	CAGSQEGQTEETQYF
TRBV4-1	CASTGSYPINEKLFF
TRBV9	CASSARSGRAAEHYF
TRBV12-3/TRBV12-4	CTSLPRSPYGYTF
TRBV11-2	CACSPGPTSQETQYF
TRBV29-1	CSVVSRHGYTF
TRBV28	CASSPPRCLLHF
TRBV6-2/TRBV6-3	CASSVGTGTGRPQHF